The present T cell receptor (beta chain) was sequenced within a study of blood T cell repertoires in COVID-19. Study-wide context: COVID-19 samples collected from the United States, Italy and Spain covered acute and convalescent phases. PBMCs, B-cell-depleted T cells, or T cells were the source of the cDNA or gDNA that made up the material.

The ends were cut back, 5 bases at V and 4 bases at J, with 14 bases in the middle. Germline V gene data show CDR1 as GTSNPN and CDR2 as SVGIG (reference sequence). The CDR3 contains 13 residues. Per the authors' pipeline: Cell counts per sample came from amplifying reference gene primers. The data were produced by immunoSEQ multiplex PCR, yet TCRdb's version contains in-frame clones alone and is incomplete. V and J calls and clone size follow that table, whereas D and trimming were derived from the DNA. Counted here are tens of thousands of clones, approximately 83% occurring once; the ten biggest clones make up about a sixth.

The sequence came from a human donor in a cohort sampled during active COVID-19. The donor label of this sample is uncertain. This chain connects TRBV30 to TRBJ1-1, with D perhaps matching TRBD1 (6 bases). The sequencing input was peripheral blood. The chain's CDR3 is CAWGRGKGTEAFF. For the CDR3, the DNA is TGTGCCTGGGGCAGGGGCAAGGGCACTGAAGCTTTCTTT.